The entry below describes one T cell receptor (beta chain). Antigen: not known. This record comes from a study of T cell repertoires in cytomegalovirus infection. General study findings and limits: Clonotype analysis showed dominance of the ex vivo response by HLA-C-restricted CMV-specific TCR beta clonotypes. Pooled public TCR beta family frequency picked out CMV carriers with the relevant HLA.

TCRdb re-called the reads through MiXCR, storing one row per CDR3 protein. The table includes approximately 56,000 distinct CDR3 sequences, roughly a fifth detected once. Germline values: CDR1 SEHNR, CDR2 FQNEAQ (reference sequence). This CDR3 is built from 13 residues. V shed 4 bases, J shed 3 bases, and the junction held 3 bases outside the gene matches. This rearrangement joins TRBV7-9 to TRBJ2-7, with 7 nucleotides matching TRBD1. The sample in question was CD8+ T cells from cultured PBMCs, obtained from culture after CMV antigen stimulation. The source of this sequence is a human donor in good health (CMV status not recorded). Some clones in this sample may be carry-over from other donors' samples. The DNA of the CDR3 is TGTGCCAGCAGCTCACGGGACAGCTACGAGCAGTACTTC. Translation: CASSSRDSYEQYF.